Listed below are T cell receptor beta chains from one sample, sequenced in a study of CD8 T cells in Susac syndrome. TCRdb fed the immunoSEQ multiplex PCR reads into MiXCR, producing one record per CDR3 protein. The table shows nearly 110,000 distinct CDR3 sequences, with approximately 94% occurring only once. Sequencing was done on a sample of CD8+ T cells from PBMCs. The receptors here all came from a human donor with Susac syndrome. Both conserved end residues are part of each CDR3. Fields, in order: V gene, J gene, D gene, clone size, CDR3 DNA, CDR3 protein. D genes are given only for firm matches. A clone size is listed for some rows: how often the clone was seen (once, few, many), or a class if it is expanded.

TRBV7-9	TRBJ1-1	TRBD1	.	TGTGCCAGCACCTCCCAGGGGGACACTGAAGCTTTCTTT	CASTSQGDTEAFF
TRBV5-1	TRBJ2-7	.	.	TGCGCCAGCTTCGACCTTCCCTACGAGCAGTACTTC	CASFDLPYEQYF
TRBV11-1	TRBJ1-1	TRBD1	.	TGTGCCAGCAGCTTTGGGACAGGGGTTTCTGAAGCTTTCTTT	CASSFGTGVSEAFF
TRBV4-1	TRBJ1-2	.	.	TGCGCCAGCAGCCAAGAGAAGGCACACTATGGCTACACCTTC	CASSQEKAHYGYTF
TRBV27	TRBJ2-5	.	once	TGTGCCAGCAGTCCCCTAGGGCACCAAGAGACCCAGTACTTC	CASSPLGHQETQYF
TRBV7-9	TRBJ2-1	.	.	TGTGCCAGCAGCCACCCAGAAGGTGATGAGCAGTTCTTC	CASSHPEGDEQFF
TRBV6-4	TRBJ2-4	.	.	TGTGCCAGCCCTACCCTCGTGGGAGCCAAAAACATTCAGTACTTC	CASPTLVGAKNIQYF
TRBV19	TRBJ1-2	TRBD1	.	TGTGCCAGTAGTATGGACAGGGGAAACTATGGCTACACCTTC	CASSMDRGNYGYTF
TRBV11-2	TRBJ2-3	TRBD2	once	TGTGCCAGCAGCTTAGGGGAGGGGGATACGCAGTATTTT	CASSLGEGDTQYF
TRBV25-1	TRBJ2-7	.	.	TGTGCCAGCAGTGGCAGGGGCTATTACGAGCAGTACTTC	CASSGRGYYEQYF
TRBV3-1	TRBJ1-5	.	once	TGTGCCAGCAGCCAAGGAAGGGATCAGCCCCAGCATTTT	CASSQGRDQPQHF
TRBV6-2/TRBV6-3	TRBJ2-7	.	.	TGTGCCAGCACTCCGACTGCGTCCCACGAGCAGTACTTC	CASTPTASHEQYF
TRBV7-9	TRBJ1-1	TRBD1	.	TGTGCCAGCAGCTTTGAGGAGGGGGCGGACACTGAAGCTTTCTTT	CASSFEEGADTEAFF
TRBV9	TRBJ2-3	TRBD2	once	TGTGCCAGCAGCGCGACTAGCGGGGGGGCGACAGATACGCAGTATTTT	CASSATSGGATDTQYF
TRBV20-1	TRBJ2-1	.	.	TGCAGTGCTAGCAGTCCGTTTTATGTGCGCAATGAGCAGTTCTTC	CSASSPFYVRNEQFF
TRBV3-1	TRBJ2-3	.	.	TGTGCCAGCAGCCAAGGGGTCGGGGGCTTGGAGGTTCGTACAGATACGCAGTATTTT	CASSQGVGGLEVRTDTQYF
TRBV7-8	TRBJ2-7	TRBD2	.	TGTGCCAGCAGCCCCCGGACTAGCGGAGCCTACGAGCAGTACTTC	CASSPRTSGAYEQYF
TRBV29-1	TRBJ2-7	.	.	TGCAGCGTTGAGACGGTCAGTCCCTACGAGCAGTACTTC	CSVETVSPYEQYF
TRBV9	TRBJ1-1	TRBD1	.	TGTGCCAGCGGGGACAGGCCGAACACTGAAGCTTTCTTT	CASGDRPNTEAFF
TRBV7-8	TRBJ1-2	.	once	TGTGCCAGCAGCTTAGAGGGCAGCGCGGGCTATGGCTACACCTTC	CASSLEGSAGYGYTF
TRBV7-8	TRBJ2-2	.	.	TGTGCCAGCAGTCCCCTGGCGGGTGGCGGGGAGCTGTTTTTT	CASSPLAGGGELFF
TRBV5-1	TRBJ2-5	.	.	TGCGCCAGCAGCCATCTAGGCGGGGACAGAGAGACCCAGTACTTC	CASSHLGGDRETQYF
TRBV5-4	TRBJ2-1	.	.	TGTGCCAGCTCCTTGGGCCACAGGGAGGGATCTGAGCAGTTCTTC	CASSLGHREGSEQFF
TRBV5-6	TRBJ1-5	TRBD1	.	TGTGCCAGCAGCAAACAGGGGTATCAGCCCCAGCATTTT	CASSKQGYQPQHF
TRBV12-3/TRBV12-4	TRBJ1-2	.	once	TGTGCCAGCACCCTACGGGACCGTTGGCTCCGATATGGCTACACCTTC	CASTLRDRWLRYGYTF
TRBV7-8	TRBJ2-5	.	.	TGTGCCAGCAGCTTAGAGGGTCAAAAGCAGTACTTC	CASSLEGQKQYF
TRBV14	TRBJ2-1	TRBD2	.	TGTGCCAGCAGCCTAAGGAGGGCGGGGGGGCGAAATGAGCAGTTCTTC	CASSLRRAGGRNEQFF
TRBV9	TRBJ1-6	.	.	TGTGCCAGCAGCTTAGGGCCGGGCTCACCCCTCCACTTT	CASSLGPGSPLHF
TRBV7-9	TRBJ2-5	TRBD2	.	TGTGCCAGCAGCTCCTCTAGCGGGGAAGCAGAGACCCAGTACTTC	CASSSSSGEAETQYF
TRBV19	TRBJ1-5	.	.	TGTGCCAGTAGTATTACGCATTTCAATCAGCCCCAGCATTTT	CASSITHFNQPQHF
TRBV7-2	TRBJ1-5	.	.	TGTGCCAGCACCGTGACAGGCAATCAGCCCCAGCATTTT	CASTVTGNQPQHF